The next 28 T cell receptor beta chains were all read from a single sample in a study of T cell responses to AZD1222 COVID-19 vaccine. Repertoires were generated with immunoSEQ multiplex PCR, while TCRdb's copy carries only in-frame clones and drops some. Of about 79,000 clones in the sample, approximately 90% were seen once. Sequenced here: peripheral blood, sampled 28 days after the second AZD1222 dose. All receptors derive from an adult who received the AZD1222 COVID-19 vaccine.

This clone has a single count. The chain links TRBV19 to TRBJ2-2, with TRBD2 identical over 14 bases. The length of the CDR3 is 16 residues. Trimming removed 10 bases from V and 3 bases from J; junction bases left unmatched: 7. Germline CDR1 reads LNHDA; CDR2 reads SQIVND (reference sequence). CDR3 region: CATGTSGSSDTGELFF. The DNA of the CDR3 is TGTGCCACCGGGACTAGCGGGAGTTCGGACACCGGGGAGCTGTTTTTT. The variable domain in full, completed from reference TRBV19 and TRBJ2-2, reads DGGITQSPKYLFRKEGQNVTLSCEQNLNHDAMYWYRQDPGQGLRLIYYSQIVNDFQKGDIAEGYSVSREKKESFPLTVTSAQKNPTAFYLCATGTSGSSDTGELFFGEGSRLTVL.

This clone was recorded once. V usage is TRBV5-1 and J usage is TRBJ1-4, with D unclear. There are 15 residues in the CDR3. From germline, CDR1 is SGHRS and CDR2 YFSETQ. V was cut by 2 bases and J by 0 bases, with 8 bases left in between. The CDR3 nucleotides read TGCGCCAGCAGCTTCACGGCAGCAACTAATGAAAAACTGTTTTTT. Translated: CASSFTAATNEKLFF. The whole variable domain, filled in from reference TRBV5-1 and TRBJ1-4, reads KAGVTQTPRYLIKTRGQQVTLSCSPISGHRSVSWYQQTPGQGLQFLFEYFSETQRNKGNFPGRFSGRQFSNSRSEMNVSTLELGDSALYLCASSFTAATNEKLFFGSGTQLSVL.

The V call is TRBV27, the J call TRBJ1-5; D perhaps matches TRBD1 (6 bases). The germline CDR1 and CDR2 sequences are MNHEY and SMNVEV (reference sequence). The CDR3 covers 14 residues. Trimming removed 2 bases from V and 4 bases from J, with 9 bases in between. In nucleotides, the CDR3 is TGTGCCAGCAGTTTAGGGGGGGCGAATCAGCCCCAGCATTTT. Translation: CASSLGGANQPQHF.

The V and J genes are TRBV27 and TRBJ1-6; a possible D gene is TRBD1 (6 bases). CDR1 and CDR2 from the germline V gene are MNHEY and SMNVEV (reference sequence). This CDR3 comprises 17 residues. V was pared by 1 base and J by 2 bases, with 12 bases between. The CDR3 DNA sequence: TGTGCCAGCAGTTTATTTTGGGGGGCCACCTATAATTCACCCCTCCACTTT. Amino acids: CASSLFWGATYNSPLHF.

The chain recombines TRBV19 with TRBJ1-5; TRBD1 matches 10 bases. Germline V CDR1 and CDR2: LNHDA, SQIVND (reference sequence). V was pared by 6 bases and J by 2 bases, with 7 bases of the junction left unmatched. The CDR3 is made up of 16 amino acids. CDR3 amino acids: CASRTGGIGGNQPQHF. The CDR3 nucleotides read TGTGCCAGTAGGACAGGGGGCATCGGTGGCAATCAGCCCCAGCATTTT. The entire variable domain, with the rest obtained from reference TRBV19 and TRBJ1-5, is as follows: DGGITQSPKYLFRKEGQNVTLSCEQNLNHDAMYWYRQDPGQGLRLIYYSQIVNDFQKGDIAEGYSVSREKKESFPLTVTSAQKNPTAFYLCASRTGGIGGNQPQHFGDGTRLSIL.

The chain recombines TRBV3-1 (or the pseudogene TRBV3-2) with TRBJ2-7, with D perhaps TRBD1 (6 bases). Trimming took 4 bases from V and 4 from J, leaving 11 bases between them. Looked up from germline, CDR1 is LGHDT and CDR2 is YNNKEL (reference sequence). This CDR3 spans 13 amino acids. The CDR3 nucleotides are TGTGCCAGCAGCCGACAGGCAGATTACGAGCAGTACTTC. It encodes CASSRQADYEQYF.

This chain links TRBV10-2 with TRBJ2-1, with 14 bases matching TRBD2. The CDR3 has 16 residues. V shed 6 bases, J shed 5 bases, and the junction held 6 bases outside the gene matches. The germline CDR1 and CDR2 sequences are WSHSY and SAAADI. In DNA form, the CDR3 reads TGCGCCAGCAGGACTAGCGGGAGGGGAGGAGACAATGAGCAGTTCTTC. It encodes CASRTSGRGGDNEQFF.

The V call is TRBV5-1, the J call TRBJ2-3; 10 bases are a match to TRBD2. Germline CDR1 and CDR2: SGHRS and YFSETQ. The CDR3 sequence is 14 residues long. V shed 0 bases, J shed 5 bases, and the junction held 0 bases outside the gene matches. CDR3 in amino acids: CASSLGLAGDTQYF. The CDR3 DNA reads as TGCGCCAGCAGCTTGGGACTAGCGGGAGATACGCAGTATTTT.

The J gene is TRBJ1-4, the V gene TRBV19; no definite D call. The CDR3 length is 15 residues. From germline, CDR1 is LNHDA and CDR2 SQIVND (reference sequence). The ends were cut back, 5 bases at V and 0 bases at J, with 10 bases in the middle. The CDR3 nucleotides are TGTGCCAGTAGTGATCGGAGTGCAACTAATGAAAAACTGTTTTTT. Its translation is CASSDRSATNEKLFF.

The chain recombines TRBV7-2 with TRBJ1-1; D remains ambiguous. From germline, CDR1 is SGHTA and CDR2 FQGNSA. There are 14 residues in the CDR3. The germline V and J ends were trimmed by 2 bases and 1 base, with 8 bases remaining between them. CDR3 nucleotide sequence: TGTGCCAGCAGCTTAAGTTGGGGGAACACTGAAGCTTTCTTT. Translated: CASSLSWGNTEAFF.

The V gene is TRBV9, the J gene TRBJ2-7; 11 bases are shared with TRBD2. The germline gives CDR1 SGDLS, CDR2 YYNGEE. Losses at the gene ends were 0 bases for V and 10 bases for J; bases not matched to a gene: 9. The CDR3 sequence is 15 residues long. DNA of the CDR3: TGTGCCAGCAGCGTAGGACTAGCGGGATTAAGCTCTCAGTACTTC. It specifies CASSVGLAGLSSQYF.

CDR3 bases: TGTGCCAGCAGCTTGGCTGCTGTCTACGAGCAGTACTTC. Amino acid sequence: CASSLAAVYEQYF. This chain links TRBV5-6 with TRBJ2-7; D is undetermined. The germline V and J ends were trimmed by 0 bases and 3 bases, with 7 bases remaining between them. Germline CDR1 is SGHDT and CDR2 is YYEEEE. This CDR3 is built from 13 residues.

This clone was seen a handful of times. This sequence joins TRBV5-8 and TRBJ1-5, with D tentatively TRBD1 (5 bases). The V gene lost 5 bases and the J gene lost 4 bases, with 16 bases spanning the gap. The CDR3 has 15 residues. Germline-derived CDR1 and CDR2 are SGHTS and YDEGEE. CDR3 sequence reads: CASRPGGGENQPQHF. The CDR3 region has the DNA TGTGCCAGCAGACCCGGGGGAGGGGAGAATCAGCCCCAGCATTTT.

This chain connects TRBV27 to TRBJ1-4, with 9 bases identical to TRBD1. Per germline, CDR1 MNHEY and CDR2 SMNVEV (reference sequence). The CDR3 contains 13 residues. The J segment lost 11 bases and the V segment lost 2 bases, leaving 3 bases of the junction unmatched. The CDR3 DNA reads as TGTGCCAGCAGTTTACGGGACAGGGAGAAACTGTTTTTT. This gives the protein CASSLRDREKLFF.

This clone has a handful of counts. This chain connects TRBV25-1 to TRBJ2-1, with 10 nucleotides matching TRBD2. Germline V gene data show CDR1 as MGHDK and CDR2 as SYGVNS. CDR3 length: 15 amino acids. The V and J ends lost 4 bases and 4 bases, in that order; junction bases with no gene match: 4. Here the CDR3 DNA reads TGTGCCAGCAGTGCCGCTAGCGGGAGTTACAATGAGCAGTTCTTC. Its protein is CASSAASGSYNEQFF.

The V gene is TRBV28, the J gene TRBJ1-2; no clear D gene. V was cut by 4 bases and J by 8 bases, with 11 bases left in between. The V gene's germline CDR1 is MDHEN and CDR2 SYDVKM. The CDR3 is 12 residues long. CDR3 amino acids: CASSWALTGYTF. The CDR3 DNA follows: TGTGCCAGCAGTTGGGCTCTGACGGGCTACACCTTC.

CDR3 residues: CASSSMTGVGILNQPQHF. The CDR3 nucleotides read TGTGCCAGCAGCTCTATGACAGGGGTCGGGATCCTTAATCAGCCCCAGCATTTT. The rearrangement links TRBV27 to TRBJ1-5; 8 bases map to TRBD1. The CDR3 spans 18 residues. With 6 bases clipped from V and 4 bases from J, the junction kept 17 bases outside the gene matches. Germline values: CDR1 MNHEY, CDR2 SMNVEV (reference sequence).

The gene calls are TRBV11-3 and TRBJ2-7; D may be TRBD1 (5 bases). V was shortened by 3 bases and J by 3 bases, with 9 bases between the two germline ends. The V gene's germline CDR1 is SGHNT and CDR2 YENEEA. This CDR3 is 13 amino acids long. The CDR3 bases are TGTGCCAGCAGCTTGGGGCCTCGCTACGAGCAGTACTTC. Protein: CASSLGPRYEQYF.

This clone was seen once. V and J are TRBV6-4 and TRBJ2-2; maybe TRBD1 (5 bases). Germline V gene sequence: CDR1 MRHNA, CDR2 SNTAGT. This CDR3 spans 16 amino acids. Between the trimmed V and J ends, which lost 5 bases and 4 bases, there was a span of 17 bases. CDR3 sequence reads: CASSPLAGSSTGELFF. The CDR3 DNA follows: TGTGCCAGCAGTCCTCTGGCAGGGTCGAGCACCGGGGAGCTGTTTTTT.

This clone was found once. The rearrangement joins TRBV2 to TRBJ2-2; tentatively, D is TRBD1 (5 bases). Germline CDR1 is SNHLY and CDR2 is FYNNEI. V gave up 2 bases and J gave up 3 bases, with 10 bases separating them. The CDR3 runs to 15 residues. The DNA for the CDR3 is TGTGCCAGCAGTGAAACGACAGCCGACACCGGGGAGCTGTTTTTT. Translation gives CASSETTADTGELFF.

The chain employs TRBV15 and TRBJ2-4; 9 bases are a match to TRBD2. This CDR3 has 15 amino acids. The V and J ends lost 11 bases and 1 base, in that order; junction bases with no gene match: 9. Germline V gene lookup returns CDR1 LNHNV and CDR2 YYDKDF (reference sequence). The DNA for the CDR3 is TGTGCCTCGATGTTAGCGGGAGCGGCCAAAAACATTCAGTACTTC. Encoded protein: CASMLAGAAKNIQYF.

This clone was seen a single time. The chain carries TRBV5-1 and TRBJ2-3; D is undetermined. Germline-derived CDR1 and CDR2 are SGHRS and YFSETQ. This CDR3 has 14 residues. The ends were cut back, 5 bases at V and 2 bases at J, with 12 bases in the middle. CDR3 bases: TGCGCCAGCAGATCCCGGCAGAACACAGATACGCAGTATTTT. This encodes CASRSRQNTDTQYF. The full variable domain, rest sourced from reference TRBV5-1 and TRBJ2-3, is KAGVTQTPRYLIKTRGQQVTLSCSPISGHRSVSWYQQTPGQGLQFLFEYFSETQRNKGNFPGRFSGRQFSNSRSEMNVSTLELGDSALYLCASRSRQNTDTQYFGPGTRLTVL.

The chain recombines TRBV5-6 with TRBJ1-6; TRBD1 agrees at 10 bases. This CDR3 is built from 17 residues. Germline lookup yields CDR1 SGHDT and CDR2 YYEEEE. The V segment lost 2 bases and the J segment 6 bases; nucleotides outside the gene matches: 8. The CDR3 sequence is CASSLTAGTGVNSPLHF. The CDR3 DNA is TGTGCCAGCAGCTTAACCGCCGGGACAGGGGTTAATTCACCCCTCCACTTT.

This clone was seen once. The chain carries TRBV10-3 and TRBJ2-1; TRBD1 might be the D (5 bases). Germline-derived CDR1 and CDR2 are ENHRY and SYGVKD. CDR3 size: 14 residues. V was pared by 8 bases and J by 9 bases, with 20 bases between. CDR3 bases: TGTGCCATCCGGGTGGGGCAAGAGGCCCCTGAGCAGTTCTTC. Its translation: CAIRVGQEAPEQFF.

The chain links TRBV19 to TRBJ1-2; tentatively, D is TRBD1 (5 bases). V shed 5 bases and J shed 1 base, with 14 bases lying between them. This CDR3 contains 15 residues. CDR1 LNHDA and CDR2 SQIVND come from the germline V gene (reference sequence). The CDR3 DNA is TGTGCCAGTAGTTGGGGAGGGGCCTATAACTATGGCTACACCTTC. This translates into CASSWGGAYNYGYTF.

V and J are TRBV6-4 and TRBJ2-7; 10 bases map to TRBD2. Losses at the gene ends were 7 bases for V and 0 bases for J; bases not matched to a gene: 3. Per the germline V gene, CDR1 is MRHNA and CDR2 is SNTAGT. The CDR3 contains 14 residues. The CDR3 DNA reads as TGTGCCAGCACGCCTAGCGGGAGCTCCTACGAGCAGTACTTC. This translates into CASTPSGSSYEQYF.

The chain is built from TRBV5-8 and TRBJ2-3, with 7 bases matching TRBD2. The V segment lost 5 bases and the J segment 0 bases; nucleotides outside the gene matches: 6. Germline V CDR1 and CDR2: SGHTS, YDEGEE. The CDR3 has 15 residues. As DNA, the CDR3 is TGTGCCAGCAGACATACTAGCGTAAGCACAGATACGCAGTATTTT. Protein sequence: CASRHTSVSTDTQYF.

V usage is TRBV6-1 and J usage is TRBJ2-7; 12 bases match TRBD1. CDR1 MNHNS and CDR2 SASEGT come from the germline V gene. V trimming: 4 bases; J trimming: 6 bases; junction bases outside the gene matches: 10. The CDR3 is 16 amino acids. The CDR3: CASSGGTGGEKSEQYF. In DNA, the CDR3 is TGTGCCAGCAGTGGTGGGACAGGGGGCGAAAAGTCCGAGCAGTACTTC.